One sample yielded the 17 T cell receptor beta chains listed below, sequenced in a study of CD8 T cells in ankylosing spondylitis. The study's findings and limits: The study identified a TCR beta motif of seven or eight highly homologous variants that appeared characteristic of ankylosing spondylitis blood.

TCRdb itself ran the 5' RACE reads through MiXCR, one entry per CDR3 protein. The data show fewer than 750,000 distinct CDR3 sequences, 15% to 20% seen once. No cognate antigen is known for these TCRs. The sample was blood, either unsorted or a sorted T cell fraction (not recorded which). These receptors all stem from a male donor with ankylosing spondylitis.

The chain employs TRBV12-3 or TRBV12-4 and TRBJ2-1, with 15 bases matching TRBD2. Germline trimming cut 4 bases from V and 7 bases from J; bases unmatched to any gene: 8. The CDR3 contains 17 residues. CDR3 sequence reads: CASSYGLAGGPGNEQFF. The CDR3, as DNA: TGTGCCAGCAGTTACGGACTAGCGGGAGGGCCTGGAAATGAGCAGTTCTTC.

This clonotype was counted a few times. The gene calls are TRBV4-1 and TRBJ2-7, with D possibly TRBD2 on 5 matching bases. Germline CDR1 and CDR2: MGHRA and YSYEKL. V gave up 4 bases and J gave up 2 bases, with 12 bases separating them. The CDR3 consists of 14 residues. The CDR3 sequence is CASSLSSDAYEQYF. The CDR3 bases are TGCGCCAGCAGCCTTAGTAGCGACGCCTACGAGCAGTACTTC.

This clonotype was detected only a few times. This rearrangement joins TRBV9 to TRBJ2-1; weak D call: TRBD2 (6 bases). V lost 6 bases to trimming and J lost 0 bases, with 16 bases between them. The CDR3 contains 16 residues. CDR1 is SGDLS, CDR2 YYNGEE, per germline. As DNA, the CDR3 is TGTGCCAGCACCAGATTAGCGGTTAGCTCCTACAATGAGCAGTTCTTC. Translated, it gives CASTRLAVSSYNEQFF.

The chain couples TRBV5-1 to TRBJ2-3; 7 bases match TRBD1. The CDR3 runs 18 residues. Per the germline V gene, CDR1 is SGHRS and CDR2 is YFSETQ. V shed 3 bases, J shed 0 bases, and the junction held 13 bases outside the gene matches. The CDR3 DNA follows: TGCGCCAGCAGCTCCCTCTCGACAGGGAGATTGAGCACAGATACGCAGTATTTT. Its protein is CASSSLSTGRLSTDTQYF.

This clonotype was seen a handful of times. The chain couples TRBV7-2 to TRBJ2-5, with D possibly being TRBD2 (6 bases). There are 14 residues in the CDR3. V was shortened by 6 bases and J by 1 base, with 12 bases between the two germline ends. Germline V lookup: CDR1 SGHTA, CDR2 FQGNSA. In DNA, the CDR3 is TGTGCCAGCAGGGGAGGCGGGTTCCAAGAGACCCAGTACTTC. Residues: CASRGGGFQETQYF.

This clonotype has at least ten counts. The junction and the germline gene differ at one end; a read error may be behind it. The rearrangement joins TRBV12-3 or TRBV12-4 to TRBJ2-1; D uncertain. The CDR3 covers 12 residues. The CDR3 loop is CASTLEYNEQFF. The CDR3 DNA reads as TGTGCCAGCACTTTAGAGTACAATGAGCAGTTCTTC.

The chain is built from TRBV6-5 and TRBJ1-4, with 10 bases identical to TRBD1. This CDR3 spans 18 amino acids. Germline V gives CDR1 MNHEY, CDR2 SVGAGI. Trimming removed 0 bases from V and 0 bases from J; junction bases left unmatched: 4. The CDR3 spells CASSYSGTGAPTNEKLFF. The CDR3 DNA follows: TGTGCCAGCAGTTACTCAGGGACAGGGGCCCCAACTAATGAAAAACTGTTTTTT.

V and J are TRBV20-1 and TRBJ1-2; no reliable D call. The CDR3 is made up of 13 amino acids. V was pared by 4 bases and J by 3 bases, with 12 bases between. Looked up from germline, CDR1 is DFQATT and CDR2 is SNEGSKA (reference sequence). The CDR3 region is CSAKSKVDYGYTF. CDR3 DNA: TGCAGTGCTAAAAGTAAAGTAGACTATGGCTACACCTTC.

V and J are TRBV19 and TRBJ2-5; the D gene is possibly TRBD1 (5 bases). Between the trimmed V and J ends, which lost 4 bases and 2 bases, there was a span of 11 bases. The CDR3 runs 14 residues. Germline V CDR1 and CDR2: LNHDA, SQIVND (reference sequence). In DNA form, the CDR3 reads TGTGCCAGTAGTAGACAGACTTTACAAGAGACCCAGTACTTC. It specifies CASSRQTLQETQYF.

This clonotype occurred a few times. This chain uses TRBV24-1 with TRBJ2-1, with TRBD1 matching over 11 bases. CDR3 length equals 20 residues. The J segment lost 0 bases and the V segment lost 2 bases, leaving 11 bases of the junction unmatched. Germline V gives CDR1 KGHDR, CDR2 SFDVKD. CDR3 DNA: TGTGCCACCAGTGATTGGCCGGGACAGGGGGTTCCGAGCTCCTACAATGAGCAGTTCTTC. Its translation: CATSDWPGQGVPSSYNEQFF.

This clonotype was seen many times. The V gene is TRBV27, the J gene TRBJ1-6; TRBD1 might be the D (6 bases). CDR1 is MNHEY and CDR2 is SMNVEV in the germline V gene (reference sequence). With 7 bases removed from V and 0 bases from J, the gap between germline ends came to 16 bases. This CDR3 contains 17 residues. CDR3 protein: CASKSGGLSSYNSPLHF. CDR3 bases: TGTGCCAGCAAATCCGGGGGCCTCAGCTCCTATAATTCACCCCTCCACTTT.

The chain is built from TRBV7-2 and TRBJ1-6; 11 bases match TRBD1. Germline V gives CDR1 SGHTA, CDR2 FQGNSA. The CDR3 contains 16 residues. Trimming at V came to 4 bases and at J to 7 bases, leaving 6 bases not matched to a gene. The CDR3 region has the DNA TGTGCCAGCAGCTCTAAGTGGACAGGGGGCAATTCACCCCTCCACTTT. It yields the protein CASSSKWTGGNSPLHF.

The chain recombines TRBV27 with TRBJ2-3; the D call may be TRBD1 or TRBD2 (5 bases each). The germline gives CDR1 MNHEY, CDR2 SMNVEV (reference sequence). The CDR3 loop spans 17 amino acids. Trimming shortened V by 5 bases and J by 5 bases, and 23 bases separated the two germline ends. The CDR3 nucleotides are TGTGCCAGCAGTCGCATCCCGGGACCAACATTTGAAGATACGCAGTATTTT. Translating gives CASSRIPGPTFEDTQYF.

This chain links TRBV7-8 with TRBJ2-1; 10 nucleotides match TRBD2. This CDR3 contains 15 residues. Looked up from germline, CDR1 is SGHVS and CDR2 is FQNEAQ. Trimming removed 8 bases from V and 1 base from J; junction bases left unmatched: 5. CDR3 protein: CASGSSGSSYNEQFF. The DNA of the CDR3 is TGTGCCAGCGGGTCTAGCGGGAGTTCCTACAATGAGCAGTTCTTC.

V usage is TRBV5-1 and J usage is TRBJ2-7; 9 bases agree with TRBD2. The CDR3 runs to 17 residues. Trimming took 2 bases from V and 0 from J; bases not matched to a gene: 9. Germline V gene sequence: CDR1 SGHRS, CDR2 YFSETQ. CDR3 nucleotide sequence: TGCGCCAGCAGCTTCACCACGGGCGGGAGGGCCTCCTACGAGCAGTACTTC. It specifies CASSFTTGGRASYEQYF.

The chain couples TRBV11-2 to TRBJ2-1; TRBD2 agrees at 9 bases. The CDR3 contains 15 residues. V was pared by 5 bases and J by 6 bases, with 8 bases of the junction left unmatched. The germline V gene encodes CDR1 SGHAT and CDR2 FQNNGV. The CDR3 region has the DNA TGTGCCAGCAGCCACGTTAGCGGGGGCGTCAATGAGCAGTTCTTC. As protein: CASSHVSGGVNEQFF.

This clonotype turned up a few times. The V call is TRBV12-3 or TRBV12-4, the J call TRBJ2-5, with D uncertain. This CDR3 spans 11 amino acids. Trimming pared 5 bases from V and 4 bases from J, leaving 5 bases between. CDR3 bases: TGTGCCAGCAGTGGGGTAGAGACCCAGTACTTC. This gives the protein CASSGVETQYF.